This T cell receptor (beta chain) emerged from a study of blood T cell repertoires in COVID-19 (dated by TCRdb to 2020 to 2021). About the investigation overall: Samples covering the acute and convalescent phases of COVID-19 were provided by collaborators in the United States, Italy and Spain. The material from the prospective study consisted of cDNA or gDNA derived from T cells, B-cell-depleted T cells, or PBMCs. Deeply sampled blood TCRbeta repertoires from subjects exposed to, actively infected with, or recovered from COVID-19 were included in the dataset. A freely available public database, intended as a resource for researchers studying the immune response to SARS-CoV-2, is where the repertoires were released. Samples were obtained from the ongoing ImmuneRACE study (first 160 participants) and from 1,254 subjects provided by 6 global collaborators. The sample metadata nearly always contained a de-identified subject ID, COVID-19 status, age in years and sex. HLA class I and class II types, where available, came from metadata supplied by the sample provider rather than from assay-based typing.

TCRbeta CDR3 regions were amplified from genomic DNA using the immunoSEQ Assay, a bias-controlled multiplex PCR. Processing in the source paper ran as follows. The number of nucleated cells in each sample was estimated from the amplification of reference gene primers within the assay. Sequence reads were collapsed and filtered to measure the absolute abundance of every unique TCRbeta CDR3 rearrangement. For each sample, productive Simpson clonality was calculated by taking the square root of Simpson's diversity index across productive rearrangements. The immuneACCESS repertoire file appears here via TCRdb, limited to in-frame rearrangements. These files lack a portion of the clones; in checked studies, under half of the deficit traces to unresolved V genes, and the cause of the others is not known. Clonal size and the V and J genes are those of that table, whereas D and trimming came from the DNA. The sample table contains fewer than 250,000 clones; only one count was recorded for 80% to 90% of them. The leading ten clones occupy over 0.75% of the sample.

The CDR3 covers 15 residues, taking in both the cysteine and the phenylalanine. Here the CDR3 DNA is all that survives: 45 bases in frame from base 1. Trimming costs V 5 bases and J 1 base, and their ends lie 12 bases apart. The germline V gene encodes CDR1 MGHRA and CDR2 YSYEKL. Results and caveats for the whole study, not just this receptor: How much clinical and demographic metadata was included differed by source and by participant, and the metadata was provided uncurated.

Concerning this clone: Its antigen target is currently unknown. Base qualities are not at hand, and no much larger clone is one base apart.

Participants in the prospective study were enrolled through a virtual design, were aged about 18 to 100 years, and lived in about two dozen United States geographic areas. Cohort assignment in the prospective study relied on participant-reported clinical history from a screening survey and a study questionnaire. Exposed participants had been in contact, within 2 weeks of entering the study, with a person who had a PCR-confirmed or clinician-diagnosed case of COVID-19. Each participant in the prospective study had whole blood, serum and a nasopharyngeal or oropharyngeal swab collected by mobile phlebotomists. Additional blood draws and questionnaires over an approximately 2-month period could optionally be provided by prospective study participants. Before DNA extraction, prospective study blood samples were shipped either frozen or at room temperature.

This clonotype was obtained from a man between 50 and 59 years old who had been exposed to COVID-19. Sequenced: PBMCs or T cells enriched from blood (not recorded which). The chain uses TRBV4-1 and TRBJ2-4; no confident D gene assignment can be made. The CDR3 in this case is CASSTLGRAKNIQYF. The sequenced DNA: TGCGCCAGCAGCACCCTAGGTCGTGCCAAAAACATTCAGTACTTC.